Below, 28 T cell receptor beta chains from the same sample are listed, as sequenced in a study of T cell responses to AZD1222 COVID-19 vaccine. Some clones are missing from TCRdb's copy, which holds only in-frame ones; the method was immunoSEQ multiplex PCR. The repertoire consists of 30,000 to 35,000 clones, with about 86% occurring once and the leading ten covering 6.8%. The sample was peripheral blood, taken on day 0 of AZD1222 vaccination. All receptors come from an adult in good health.

The chain recombines TRBV18 with TRBJ1-4, with D unresolved. The germline gives CDR1 KGHSH, CDR2 LQKENI. The length of the CDR3 is 15 residues. Trimming removed 0 bases at V and 8 bases at J, with 13 bases between. The CDR3 reads CASSPPGSRKEKLFF. Written as DNA, the CDR3 is TGTGCCAGCTCACCACCGGGCAGCCGGAAGGAAAAACTGTTTTTT.

The rearrangement uses TRBV6-4 and TRBJ2-3; TRBD2 matches at 9 bases. The CDR3 sequence is 14 residues long. The germline CDR1 and CDR2 sequences are MRHNA and SNTAGT. After removal of 5 bases from V and 2 bases from J, the junction contained 2 bases not matched to a gene. In nucleotides, the CDR3 is TGTGCCAGCAGTCCTAGCGGGGTCACAGATACGCAGTATTTT. It yields the protein CASSPSGVTDTQYF.

The chain links TRBV5-1 to TRBJ1-2; 8 bases are shared with TRBD1. With 0 bases clipped from V and 6 bases from J, the junction kept 10 bases outside the gene matches. The V gene's germline CDR1 is SGHRS and CDR2 YFSETQ. This CDR3 is 16 amino acids long. The CDR3 DNA follows: TGCGCCAGCAGCTTGGCCGTGAGGACAGGGTCGGATGGCTACACCTTC. Its translation: CASSLAVRTGSDGYTF.

This clone has only a few counts. The chain is built from TRBV18 and TRBJ1-1, with D unclear. This CDR3 is built from 14 residues. Trimming took 4 bases from V and 0 from J, leaving 9 bases between them. Germline V lookup: CDR1 KGHSH, CDR2 LQKENI. The CDR3 reads CASSLQAMNTEAFF. The CDR3 coding sequence is TGTGCCAGCTCACTTCAGGCCATGAACACTGAAGCTTTCTTT.

The genes are TRBV7-9 and TRBJ2-2, with D possibly being TRBD2 (5 bases). CDR3 length equals 16 residues. V shed 0 bases and J shed 6 bases, with 14 bases lying between them. Germline V CDR1 and CDR2: SEHNR, FQNEAQ (reference sequence). The CDR3 sequence is CASSLAGLPRPGELFF. In nucleotides, the CDR3 is TGTGCCAGCAGCTTAGCTGGACTCCCCCGGCCCGGGGAGCTGTTTTTT.

The gene calls are TRBV19 and TRBJ2-7, with D uncertain. The CDR3 has 13 residues. Germline loops: CDR1 LNHDA, CDR2 SQIVND (reference sequence). V was shortened by 2 bases and J by 0 bases, with 5 bases between the two germline ends. CDR3 in amino acids: CASSISYSYEQYF. Written as DNA, the CDR3 is TGTGCCAGTAGTATAAGTTACTCCTACGAGCAGTACTTC.

The chain has TRBV30 and TRBJ2-7; D possibly matches TRBD1 or TRBD2 (6 bases each). Per germline, CDR1 GTSNPN and CDR2 SVGIG (reference sequence). The CDR3 totals 15 residues. Trimming pared 0 bases from V and 9 bases from J, leaving 21 bases between. This CDR3 reads CAWSVGGTIELGQYF. The CDR3 DNA reads TGTGCCTGGAGTGTAGGCGGGACAATCGAGCTCGGGCAGTACTTC.

This sequence joins TRBV28 and TRBJ2-5; possible D gene TRBD2, 5 bases. The CDR3 spans 15 residues. V dropped 3 bases and J dropped 5 bases, with 16 bases sitting between them. CDR1 and CDR2 (germline): MDHEN, SYDVKM. This chain's CDR3 is CASSLRARDWETQYF. CDR3 nucleotide sequence: TGTGCCAGCAGTTTGCGGGCTAGGGATTGGGAGACCCAGTACTTC.

This clone was seen only once. This chain connects TRBV29-1 to TRBJ1-2; TRBD1 might be the D (5 bases). The CDR3 runs 13 residues. CDR1 and CDR2 from the germline V gene are SQVTM and ANQGSEA. Trimming stripped 1 base from V and 8 bases from J, with 14 bases between. CDR3 residues: CSVEGAGSGGYTF. Written as DNA, the CDR3 is TGCAGCGTTGAAGGGGCAGGGTCAGGAGGCTACACCTTC.

This clone occurred a few times. The chain links TRBV27 to TRBJ1-6; TRBD1 might be the D (6 bases). Germline CDR1 MNHEY, CDR2 SMNVEV (reference sequence). The CDR3 is made up of 13 amino acids. Between the trimmed V and J ends, which lost 7 bases and 9 bases, there was a span of 13 bases. CDR3 sequence reads: CASTSGGGSPLHF. CDR3 nucleotide sequence: TGTGCCAGCACTTCTGGGGGCGGTTCACCCCTCCACTTT.

V is TRBV5-1 and J is TRBJ2-7; TRBD2 matches 8 bases. This CDR3 is 14 amino acids long. Germline CDR1 is SGHRS and CDR2 is YFSETQ. The J segment lost 3 bases and the V segment lost 6 bases, leaving 8 bases of the junction unmatched. CDR3 region: CASTQRERGYEQYF. DNA for the CDR3: TGCGCCAGCACCCAGCGGGAGCGTGGCTACGAGCAGTACTTC.

The chain combines TRBV27 with TRBJ2-7; no definite D call. The CDR3 runs 13 residues. Deletions cut 3 bases from V and 3 bases from J, with 9 bases between. Germline lookup yields CDR1 MNHEY and CDR2 SMNVEV (reference sequence). For the CDR3, the DNA is TGTGCCAGCAGTTTTACCTTCAACTACGAGCAGTACTTC. Amino acid sequence: CASSFTFNYEQYF.

The chain is built from TRBV9 and TRBJ1-6, with 8 bases matching TRBD1. The CDR3 has 15 amino acids. Germline trimming cut 7 bases from V and 5 bases from J; bases unmatched to any gene: 8. The germline CDR1 and CDR2 sequences are SGDLS and YYNGEE. The CDR3 region has the DNA TGTGCCAGCTCCCGGACAGGGATCGATAATTCACCCCTCCACTTT. Translated: CASSRTGIDNSPLHF. Complete variable domain (other parts from reference TRBV9 and TRBJ1-6): DSGVTQTPKHLITATGQRVTLRCSPRSGDLSVYWYQQSLDQGLQFLIQYYNGEERAKGNILERFSAQQFPDLHSELNLSSLELGDSALYFCASSRTGIDNSPLHFGNGTRLTVT.

The CDR3 DNA reads TGTGCCAGCAGCCCCCTGCTCGGCTACAATGAGCAGTTCTTC. It yields the protein CASSPLLGYNEQFF. This chain joins TRBV6-5 and TRBJ2-1; D is uncertain. CDR3 size: 14 residues. Germline values: CDR1 MNHEY, CDR2 SVGAGI. The V and J ends lost 6 bases and 3 bases respectively, with 12 bases between them.

This rearrangement joins TRBV21-1 to TRBJ1-2; the table's D call of TRBD1 was not tested on the DNA. TRBV21-1 is marked as a pseudogene. The CDR3 is 21 residues long. The CDR3 sequence: CASSKGRDGRPRDRGLNGYTF. In DNA, the CDR3 is TGTGCCAGCAGCAAAGGAAGAGATGGTAGGCCCCGGGACAGGGGGCTAAATGGCTACACCTTC.

With regard to this clone: Other nucleotide sequences from this sample produce the same CDR3. The rearrangement uses TRBV19 and TRBJ1-1; perhaps TRBD1 as D (5 bases). The V gene's germline CDR1 is LNHDA and CDR2 SQIVND (reference sequence). Trimming took 1 base from V and 4 from J, leaving 10 bases between them. The CDR3 loop spans 14 amino acids. Here the CDR3 reads CASSIGQGGTEAFF. DNA for the CDR3: TGTGCCAGTAGTATAGGTCAGGGAGGCACTGAAGCTTTCTTT.

Details on this clone: Within the sample, other DNA sequences also encode this same CDR3. The genes are TRBV2 and TRBJ2-1; D ambiguous. Germline V gene sequence: CDR1 SNHLY, CDR2 FYNNEI. V shed 3 bases and J shed 0 bases, with 9 bases lying between them. The CDR3 sequence is 15 residues long. The CDR3 nucleotides read TGTGCCAGCAGTGAGGACGGTAGCTCCTACAATGAGCAGTTCTTC. Its protein product is CASSEDGSSYNEQFF.

The CDR3 region is CASRSGTSGETQYF. DNA of the CDR3: TGTGCCAGCAGATCCGGGACTAGCGGGGAGACCCAGTACTTC. The chain carries TRBV2 and TRBJ2-5; the match to TRBD2 covers 12 bases. Trimming removed 6 bases from V and 5 bases from J; junction bases left unmatched: 4. Germline CDR1 SNHLY, CDR2 FYNNEI. The CDR3 totals 14 residues.

This clone appeared a few times. The chain uses TRBV2 and TRBJ1-1; D is undetermined. The germline V gene encodes CDR1 SNHLY and CDR2 FYNNEI. The CDR3 is made up of 11 amino acids. Trimming left V 4 bases short and J 8 bases short, with 8 bases between. The CDR3 DNA reads TGTGCCAGCAGTGTGTTAACCGAAGCTTTCTTT. Protein: CASSVLTEAFF. The full variable domain, rest sourced from reference TRBV2 and TRBJ1-1, is EPEVTQTPSHQVTQMGQEVILRCVPISNHLYFYWYRQILGQKVEFLVSFYNNEISEKSEIFDDQFSVERPDGSNFTLKIRSTKLEDSAMYFCASSVLTEAFFGQGTRLTVV.

The V gene is TRBV18, the J gene TRBJ2-3; 10 bases align to TRBD1. Germline values: CDR1 KGHSH, CDR2 LQKENI. V lost 3 bases to trimming and J lost 6 bases; unmatched junction nucleotides: 3. The CDR3 is 14 residues long. The CDR3 reads CASSPTGGMDTQYF. The DNA of the CDR3 is TGTGCCAGCTCACCGACAGGGGGCATGGATACGCAGTATTTT.

This rearrangement joins TRBV24-1 to TRBJ1-2; D call uncertain. Germline V gene sequence: CDR1 KGHDR, CDR2 SFDVKD. V gave up 4 bases and J gave up 5 bases, with 7 bases separating them. This CDR3 is built from 12 residues. The CDR3 sequence: CATSERPYGYTF. CDR3 in DNA: TGTGCCACCAGTGAAAGGCCGTATGGCTACACCTTC.

The chain couples TRBV9 to TRBJ1-2; D is uncertain. The CDR3 totals 13 residues. V lost 0 bases and J lost 4, with 7 bases in between. The germline V gene has CDR1 SGDLS and CDR2 YYNGEE. The CDR3 DNA follows: TGTGCCAGCAGCGTAGGTCGAGGCTATGGCTACACCTTC. Protein: CASSVGRGYGYTF.

The J gene is TRBJ1-4, the V gene TRBV9; D possibly corresponds to TRBD1 (5 bases). Trimming left V 2 bases short and J 3 bases short, with 8 bases between. There are 14 residues in the CDR3. CDR1 and CDR2 from the germline V gene are SGDLS and YYNGEE. CDR3 protein: CASSVPGPNEKLFF. The CDR3 region has the DNA TGTGCCAGCAGCGTTCCGGGACCTAATGAAAAACTGTTTTTT.

The V and J genes are TRBV27 and TRBJ2-2; D may be TRBD2 (6 bases). The CDR3 length is 15 residues. V was shortened by 6 bases and J by 4 bases, with 15 bases between the two germline ends. The germline V gene has CDR1 MNHEY and CDR2 SMNVEV (reference sequence). CDR3 nucleotides: TGTGCCAGCAGAGCAAGACTAGTCGGCACCGGGGAGCTGTTTTTT. Protein product: CASRARLVGTGELFF.

This rearrangement joins TRBV4-3 to TRBJ2-7, with 10 bases identical to TRBD1. Trimming took 4 bases from V and 2 from J; bases not matched to a gene: 8. CDR1 and CDR2 from the germline V gene are LGHNA and YSLEER. The length of the CDR3 is 16 residues. CDR3 nucleotides: TGCGCCAGCAGCCGAGAAACTGGGACAGGGGCCTACGAGCAGTACTTC. Protein sequence: CASSRETGTGAYEQYF.

The V call is TRBV19, the J call TRBJ2-1; either TRBD1 or TRBD2 may fit D (5 bases each). Germline lookup yields CDR1 LNHDA and CDR2 SQIVND (reference sequence). V lost 7 bases and J lost 10, with 20 bases in between. The length of the CDR3 is 14 residues. The CDR3 DNA follows: TGTGCCAGTACCCGGGACGGAGCAGCTCGCGAGCAGTTCTTC. Its translation is CASTRDGAAREQFF.

The rearrangement joins TRBV5-6 to TRBJ2-1, with TRBD2 matching over 8 bases. This CDR3 has 15 amino acids. V dropped 1 base and J dropped 3; count of bases not matched to a gene: 3. The germline CDR1 and CDR2 sequences are SGHDT and YYEEEE. For the CDR3, the DNA is TGTGCCAGCAGCTTGATTGCGGGGGGCTACAATGAGCAGTTCTTC. Translated, it gives CASSLIAGGYNEQFF.

The chain carries TRBV10-2 and TRBJ1-3, with TRBD1 matching over 8 bases. J lost 4 bases, V lost 2 bases, and 4 bases had no gene match. The CDR3 runs to 15 residues. From germline, CDR1 is WSHSY and CDR2 SAAADI. CDR3 residues: CASSEQGAEGNTIYF. CDR3 DNA sequence: TGCGCCAGCAGTGAGCAGGGGGCGGAAGGAAACACCATATATTTT.